Below, 29 T cell receptor beta chains from the same sample are listed, as sequenced in a study of blood T cell repertoires in COVID-19 (TCRdb year 2020). Library method: the immunoSEQ multiplex PCR assay. This is the immuneACCESS table as TCRdb keeps it, with only in-frame sequences that have V and J called. A part of the clones is gone; compared with another copy, unresolved V genes explain less than half, and the rest is unexplained. The sample records 250,000 to 350,000 clones, about 82% of which are singletons. The leading ten clones occupy around 4.1% of the sample. The sample consisted of peripheral blood. These receptors were taken from a woman in her 50s with active or convalescent COVID-19.

The rearrangement uses TRBV11-2 and TRBJ2-2; D is uncertain. CDR1 and CDR2 (germline): SGHAT, FQNNGV. Trimming cost V 1 base and J 6 bases, with 12 bases left between them. The CDR3 is 15 residues long. CDR3 DNA: TGTGCCAGCAGCTTAGGCGCTACTTCGGCCGGGGAGCTGTTTTTT. The encoded protein is CASSLGATSAGELFF.

The chain uses TRBV9 and TRBJ2-1; TRBD2 matches 10 bases. This CDR3 comprises 17 residues. The V gene's germline CDR1 is SGDLS and CDR2 YYNGEE. The trim removed 2 bases at V and 6 bases at J, leaving 11 bases unmatched. The CDR3 region is CASSVDPTSGAPNEQFF. Here the CDR3 DNA reads TGTGCCAGCAGCGTTGACCCTACTAGCGGGGCCCCCAATGAGCAGTTCTTC.

The chain joins TRBV19 to TRBJ2-7; 8 bases agree with TRBD2. Per the germline V gene, CDR1 is LNHDA and CDR2 is SQIVND (reference sequence). This CDR3 is built from 14 residues. J lost 0 bases, V lost 6 bases, and 4 bases had no gene match. DNA of the CDR3: TGTGCCAGTAGCCCTAGCGGGCTCTCCTACGAGCAGTACTTC. As protein: CASSPSGLSYEQYF.

The CDR3 DNA is TGTGCCAGCTCACCACCGGTCCTAGCGACCTACAATGAGCAGTTCTTC. It translates to CASSPPVLATYNEQFF. This chain connects TRBV18 to TRBJ2-1; a possible D gene is TRBD2 (6 bases). V shed 0 bases and J shed 2 bases, with 11 bases lying between them. This CDR3 contains 16 residues. Germline V gene data show CDR1 as KGHSH and CDR2 as LQKENI.

The chain combines TRBV2 with TRBJ1-2; D not resolved. Trimming took off 1 base at V and 4 bases at J, with 7 bases between the two ends. CDR3 length equals 13 residues. Germline V CDR1 and CDR2: SNHLY, FYNNEI. The CDR3 spells CASSEDRAYGYTF. The CDR3 DNA sequence: TGTGCCAGCAGTGAAGACCGAGCCTATGGCTACACCTTC. Based on the CDR3 plus reference TRBV2 and TRBJ1-2, the full variable domain is EPEVTQTPSHQVTQMGQEVILRCVPISNHLYFYWYRQILGQKVEFLVSFYNNEISEKSEIFDDQFSVERPDGSNFTLKIRSTKLEDSAMYFCASSEDRAYGYTFGSGTRLTVV.

The rearrangement joins TRBV28 to TRBJ1-2; D uncertain. This CDR3 has 15 residues. Per germline, CDR1 MDHEN and CDR2 SYDVKM. V lost 9 bases, J lost 0 bases, and 17 bases lay in between. The CDR3 sequence is CASRVAGVSNYGYTF. The CDR3 bases are TGTGCCAGTAGAGTAGCCGGGGTATCTAACTATGGCTACACCTTC.

The V gene is TRBV5-1, the J gene TRBJ2-5; tentative D call: TRBD2 (5 bases). V shed 0 bases and J shed 4 bases, with 13 bases lying between them. This CDR3 region has 15 residues. Germline assignment: CDR1 SGHRS and CDR2 YFSETQ. In nucleotides, the CDR3 is TGCGCCAGCAGCTTGGAGGCTAGCCGGGGAGAGACCCAGTACTTC. It translates to CASSLEASRGETQYF.

The chain combines TRBV21-1 with TRBJ2-3; the D call TRBD2 from the table was never checked on the DNA. TRBV21-1 is a known pseudogene. This CDR3 has 13 amino acids. The CDR3 DNA sequence: TGTGCCAGCACCGGAAGAGGGTCAGATACGCAGTATTTT. Translation gives CASTGRGSDTQYF.

The chain joins TRBV30 to TRBJ1-1; the D gene is possibly TRBD1 (6 bases). Trimming cost V 2 bases and J 1 base, with 17 bases left between them. Germline V lookup: CDR1 GTSNPN, CDR2 SVGIG (reference sequence). This CDR3 contains 16 residues. The CDR3 loop is CAWSPPRWGQNTEAFF. DNA of the CDR3: TGTGCCTGGAGTCCCCCACGTTGGGGGCAGAACACTGAAGCTTTCTTT.

V and J are TRBV12-3 or TRBV12-4 and TRBJ1-2; D gene uncertain. V was clipped by 5 bases and J by 4 bases, with 5 bases between them. This CDR3 is 11 amino acids long. DNA for the CDR3: TGTGCCAGCAGTGAGGGCTATGGCTACACCTTC. Its translation: CASSEGYGYTF.

This chain uses TRBV18 with TRBJ2-7, with D possibly being TRBD2 (6 bases). Germline-derived CDR1 and CDR2 are KGHSH and LQKENI. Trimming took 3 bases from V and 5 from J, leaving 8 bases between them. The CDR3 loop spans 12 amino acids. The CDR3 loop reads CASSPTSHEQYF. As DNA, the CDR3 is TGTGCCAGCTCACCGACTAGTCACGAGCAGTACTTC.

A single count supports this clone. V usage is TRBV7-3 and J usage is TRBJ1-2; D not certain. CDR1 is SGHTA, CDR2 FQGTGA, per germline. The CDR3 contains 14 residues. The V end lost 5 bases, the J end lost 2 bases, and 12 bases lay between the germline ends. The DNA for the CDR3 is TGTGCCAGCAGCCCCGGGGAAGGGAACTATGGCTACACCTTC. It translates to CASSPGEGNYGYTF.

The rearrangement uses TRBV19 and TRBJ1-5, with TRBD1 matching 9 bases. Trimming cost V 6 bases and J 9 bases; bases outside gene matches: 9. Per germline, CDR1 LNHDA and CDR2 SQIVND (reference sequence). This CDR3 region has 14 residues. This CDR3 is CASSMGQGEWPQHF. The DNA for the CDR3 is TGTGCCAGTAGCATGGGACAGGGAGAATGGCCCCAGCATTTT.

V gene TRBV19 combines with J gene TRBJ1-5; weak D call: TRBD1 (6 bases). Per germline, CDR1 LNHDA and CDR2 SQIVND (reference sequence). The ends were cut back, 6 bases at V and 1 base at J, with 13 bases in the middle. CDR3 size: 15 residues. The CDR3 bases are TGTGCCAGTAGCAGACCAGGGGACAGCAATCAGCCCCAGCATTTT. This encodes CASSRPGDSNQPQHF.

The chain links TRBV5-1 to TRBJ1-2; D unresolved. CDR3 length equals 12 residues. The V and J ends lost 3 bases and 6 bases respectively, with 9 bases between them. Germline CDR1 and CDR2: SGHRS and YFSETQ. In nucleotides, the CDR3 is TGCGCCAGCAGCTCTGGCGGGGATGGCTACACCTTC. Its protein is CASSSGGDGYTF.

The rearrangement joins TRBV6-5 to TRBJ2-1, with no clear D. V was pared by 7 bases and J by 6 bases, with 13 bases between. The CDR3 is 13 residues long. The V gene's germline CDR1 is MNHEY and CDR2 SVGAGI. CDR3 sequence (DNA): TGTGCCAGCACCCCCTACGCAAGCAATGAGCAGTTCTTC. The encoded protein is CASTPYASNEQFF.

The rearrangement joins TRBV28 to TRBJ1-2; no clear D. The CDR3 consists of 14 residues. V lost 5 bases and J lost 2, with 12 bases in between. Germline V CDR1 and CDR2: MDHEN, SYDVKM. The CDR3 spells CASSPPRRNYGYTF. In DNA, the CDR3 is TGTGCCAGCAGTCCGCCCCGGAGGAACTATGGCTACACCTTC.

The chain employs TRBV28 and TRBJ2-7; 8 bases are shared with TRBD1. This CDR3 comprises 14 residues. V lost 3 bases to trimming and J lost 3 bases; unmatched junction nucleotides: 4. Germline V gene data show CDR1 as MDHEN and CDR2 as SYDVKM. CDR3 bases: TGTGCCAGCAGTTTGTACAGGGGGGTCTACGAGCAGTACTTC. This translates into CASSLYRGVYEQYF.

The V call is TRBV25-1, the J call TRBJ1-1; D remains ambiguous. Trimming left V 1 base short and J 0 bases short, with 12 bases between. The germline gives CDR1 MGHDK, CDR2 SYGVNS. CDR3 length: 16 residues. The CDR3 nucleotides read TGTGCCAGCAGTGAATTCTCCAGTCACATGAACACTGAAGCTTTCTTT. Its protein is CASSEFSSHMNTEAFF. The full variable domain, completed using reference TRBV25-1 and TRBJ1-1, is EADIYQTPRYLVIGTGKKITLECSQTMGHDKMYWYQQDPGMELHLIHYSYGVNSTEKGDLSSESTVSRIRTEHFPLTLESARPSHTSQYLCASSEFSSHMNTEAFFGQGTRLTVV.

The chain recombines TRBV3-1 (or the pseudogene TRBV3-2) with TRBJ2-3; tentatively, D is TRBD2 (6 bases). CDR1 is LGHDT, CDR2 YNNKEL, per germline (reference sequence). This CDR3 has 13 residues. The germline V and J ends were trimmed by 9 bases and 7 bases, with 17 bases remaining between them. CDR3 sequence (DNA): TGTGCCAGGGGCGGGACCGGGCCCCATACGCAGTATTTT. Protein sequence: CARGGTGPHTQYF.

The genes are TRBV5-4 and TRBJ2-3, with 14 bases that match TRBD2. Germline CDR1 is SGHNT and CDR2 is YYREEE (reference sequence). Unmatched junction bases numbered 6, after V lost 1 base and J lost 5 bases. The CDR3 extends over 17 amino acids. The CDR3 DNA sequence: TGTGCCAGCAGCTTGTCCCCGGGGACTAGCGGGGGAGATACGCAGTATTTT. As protein: CASSLSPGTSGGDTQYF.

The CDR3 loop reads CASSLGDWGNYTF. CDR3 in DNA: TGTGCCAGCAGCTTAGGGGACTGGGGTAACTACACCTTC. The chain has TRBV7-9 and TRBJ1-2, with TRBD1 as a possible D gene (5 bases). CDR1 SEHNR and CDR2 FQNEAQ come from the germline V gene (reference sequence). This CDR3 is 13 amino acids long. Trimming removed 1 base from V and 10 bases from J, with 13 bases in between.

The CDR3 DNA is TGTGCCAGCAGTTACGTCAGGGGTACTGAAGCTTTCTTT. Its translation is CASSYVRGTEAFF. This sequence joins TRBV6-5 and TRBJ1-1, with a weak D call TRBD1 (6 bases). Trimming left V 2 bases short and J 5 bases short, with 9 bases between. This CDR3 is built from 13 residues. Germline CDR1 MNHEY, CDR2 SVGAGI.

The V gene is TRBV5-4, the J gene TRBJ1-1; D is possibly TRBD1 (6 bases). V gave up 3 bases and J gave up 3 bases, with 15 bases separating them. This CDR3 spans 15 amino acids. The germline V gene has CDR1 SGHNT and CDR2 YYREEE (reference sequence). CDR3 sequence: CASSSRDTAHTEAFF. The CDR3 DNA reads TGTGCCAGCAGCTCCCGGGACACGGCACACACTGAAGCTTTCTTT.

This clone is a singleton in its sample. The gene calls are TRBV5-1 and TRBJ1-4, with D perhaps matching TRBD1 (5 bases). The CDR3 is made up of 15 amino acids. Germline V gene lookup returns CDR1 SGHRS and CDR2 YFSETQ. Trimming left V 0 bases short and J 5 bases short, with 11 bases between. CDR3 sequence (DNA): TGCGCCAGCAGCTTGGTGGCAGGGCGAAATGAAAAACTGTTTTTT. Encoded protein: CASSLVAGRNEKLFF.

The V call is TRBV5-1, the J call TRBJ2-3; the match to TRBD2 covers 10 bases. J gave up 4 bases and V 7 bases, and 6 bases lay outside the gene matches. Per the germline V gene, CDR1 is SGHRS and CDR2 is YFSETQ. CDR3 length equals 14 residues. The CDR3 nucleotides are TGCGCCAGCCGTCTAGCGGGAGTATCAGATACGCAGTATTTT. This gives the protein CASRLAGVSDTQYF.

The chain uses TRBV2 and TRBJ2-1, with TRBD2 matching over 11 bases. Trimming took 2 bases from V and 15 from J; bases not matched to a gene: 6. CDR3 length: 13 amino acids. The germline V gene has CDR1 SNHLY and CDR2 FYNNEI. The chain's CDR3 is CASSELTSGRRFF. DNA of the CDR3: TGTGCCAGCAGTGAACTAACTAGCGGGAGAAGGTTCTTC.

This sequence joins TRBV5-4 and TRBJ1-1; 8 positions match TRBD1. Trimming removed 4 bases from V and 1 base from J; junction bases left unmatched: 3. This CDR3 comprises 14 residues. The germline V gene has CDR1 SGHNT and CDR2 YYREEE (reference sequence). CDR3: CASSIGQGNTEAFF. The CDR3 DNA is TGTGCCAGCAGCATCGGACAGGGGAACACTGAAGCTTTCTTT.

The chain combines TRBV28 with TRBJ2-3; tentative D call: TRBD2 (5 bases). V was clipped by 10 bases and J by 1 base, with 15 bases between them. Germline CDR1 is MDHEN and CDR2 is SYDVKM. The CDR3 sequence is 14 residues long. CDR3 sequence: CAIQKGVGTDTQYF. The CDR3 bases are TGTGCCATCCAAAAGGGAGTAGGCACAGATACGCAGTATTTT.